A single sample is the source of the 18 T cell receptor beta chains below, sequenced in a study of early stage breast cancer tumors (TCRdb year 2017). The library came from the immunoSEQ multiplex PCR assay. What TCRdb holds here is the immuneACCESS table cut down to in-frame rearrangements. Part of the clones is not present; checked against another copy, under half of the missing clones reflect an unresolved V gene, and the others are unexplained. The sample table shows some 75,000 clones, and 65% to 85% are seen once. Roughly 3% of the sample is in the top ten clones. The sample consisted of blood. These TCRs come from a person aged 55-75 years with breast cancer.

J is TRBJ2-5 and V is TRBV6-5; a weak D match, TRBD2 (5 bases). The germline V gene has CDR1 MNHEY and CDR2 SVGAGI. V was clipped by 4 bases and J by 3 bases, with 9 bases between them. The CDR3 sequence is 13 residues long. The CDR3 sequence: CASSSGKKETQYF. The CDR3 nucleotides are TGTGCCAGCAGTTCCGGGAAAAAAGAGACCCAGTACTTC.

The chain couples TRBV6-5 to TRBJ2-1; D is ambiguous. The CDR3 totals 14 residues. Per germline, CDR1 MNHEY and CDR2 SVGAGI. V was trimmed by 2 bases and J by 8 bases, leaving 13 bases between them. This chain's CDR3 is CASSYMNRPDEQFF. The CDR3 nucleotides read TGTGCCAGCAGTTACATGAACCGCCCGGATGAGCAGTTCTTC.

The chain has TRBV7-2 and TRBJ2-1; 7 bases map to TRBD2. Germline CDR1 is SGHTA and CDR2 is FQGNSA. This CDR3 region has 16 residues. The V segment lost 4 bases and the J segment 8 bases; nucleotides outside the gene matches: 14. CDR3 DNA sequence: TGTGCCAGCAGCTATCGGGCGGGAGTCGCTGGGGATGAGCAGTTCTTC. Translating it yields CASSYRAGVAGDEQFF.

This clone came up a few times. V and J are TRBV2 and TRBJ2-7; D is possibly TRBD1 (6 bases). V lost 4 bases and J 5 bases, leaving 15 bases between the germline ends. The CDR3 loop spans 14 amino acids. CDR1 and CDR2 from the germline V gene are SNHLY and FYNNEI. This CDR3 is CASSAAGVRNEQYF. CDR3 in DNA: TGTGCCAGCAGTGCGGCAGGGGTAAGGAACGAGCAGTACTTC.

A remark on this clone: Other DNA variants within this sample encode the same CDR3. The chain uses TRBV7-9 and TRBJ1-4; 9 positions match TRBD1. This CDR3 region has 14 residues. The germline V gene has CDR1 SEHNR and CDR2 FQNEAQ (reference sequence). Trimming took 4 bases from V and 8 from J; bases not matched to a gene: 5. CDR3: CASSSGDRGEKLFF. The CDR3 DNA reads as TGTGCCAGCAGCTCAGGAGACAGGGGGGAAAAACTGTTTTTT. The full variable domain, its missing parts supplied by reference TRBV7-9 and TRBJ1-4, is DTGVSQNPRHKITKRGQNVTFRCDPISEHNRLYWYRQTLGQGPEFLTYFQNEAQLEKSRLLSDRFSAERPKGSFSTLEIQRTEQGDSAMYLCASSSGDRGEKLFFGSGTQLSVL.

This rearrangement joins TRBV5-4 to TRBJ1-1; 8 positions match TRBD1. This CDR3 has 15 amino acids. CDR1 and CDR2 from the germline V gene are SGHNT and YYREEE (reference sequence). Trimming at V came to 3 bases and at J to 5 bases, leaving 9 bases not matched to a gene. This chain's CDR3 is CASSWLQGARTEAFF. CDR3 nucleotides: TGTGCCAGCAGCTGGCTTCAGGGGGCTCGGACTGAAGCTTTCTTT.

The genes are TRBV29-1 and TRBJ2-2; D unresolved. V lost 4 bases and J 0 bases, leaving 9 bases between the germline ends. The CDR3 spans 14 residues. The germline CDR1 and CDR2 sequences are SQVTM and ANQGSEA. CDR3 in DNA: TGCAGCGTTGGGCGGATCGCGAACACCGGGGAGCTGTTTTTT. This codes for CSVGRIANTGELFF.

V usage is TRBV7-2 and J usage is TRBJ2-1; 9 bases agree with TRBD1. The germline CDR1 and CDR2 sequences are SGHTA and FQGNSA. This CDR3 has 14 amino acids. V was pared by 1 base and J by 7 bases, with 2 bases of the junction left unmatched. DNA for the CDR3: TGTGCCAGCAGCTTAGGAGGGACAGGGAATGAGCAGTTCTTC. It specifies CASSLGGTGNEQFF.

The V and J genes are TRBV28 and TRBJ1-5; no reliable D call. CDR3 length equals 17 residues. V lost 4 bases, J lost 0 bases, and 16 bases lay in between. Germline assignment: CDR1 MDHEN and CDR2 SYDVKM. This chain's CDR3 is CASSSPEGLNSNQPQHF. The CDR3 nucleotides are TGTGCCAGCAGTTCGCCTGAGGGCTTGAATAGCAATCAGCCCCAGCATTTT.

This chain joins TRBV2 and TRBJ2-7, with D possibly matching TRBD2 (6 bases). CDR3 length: 12 amino acids. Germline V gene data show CDR1 as SNHLY and CDR2 as FYNNEI. V lost 3 bases and J 7 bases, leaving 10 bases between the germline ends. CDR3: CASSDFGGEQYF. CDR3 nucleotide sequence: TGTGCCAGCAGTGACTTTGGGGGGGAGCAGTACTTC. Drawing the rest from reference TRBV2 and TRBJ2-7, the complete variable domain is EPEVTQTPSHQVTQMGQEVILRCVPISNHLYFYWYRQILGQKVEFLVSFYNNEISEKSEIFDDQFSVERPDGSNFTLKIRSTKLEDSAMYFCASSDFGGEQYFGPGTRLTVT.

The chain is built from TRBV27 and TRBJ1-2, with 7 bases aligning to TRBD1. The CDR3 is 14 residues long. V shed 6 bases and J 4 bases; nucleotides not matched to a gene: 8. The germline V gene has CDR1 MNHEY and CDR2 SMNVEV (reference sequence). The CDR3 protein is CASSPITGAYGYTF. As DNA, the CDR3 is TGTGCCAGCAGCCCGATAACAGGGGCCTATGGCTACACCTTC.

The J gene is TRBJ2-1, the V gene TRBV23-1, with a weak D call TRBD2 (5 bases). TRBV23-1 is recorded as an ORF, its role being uncertain. Trimming cost V 6 bases and J 0 bases, with 18 bases left between them. The CDR3 covers 17 residues. CDR3 nucleotide sequence: TGCGCCAGCAGGGCCTCGGAGGAGCCAAGCTCCTACAATGAGCAGTTCTTC. This codes for CASRASEEPSSYNEQFF.

The chain is built from TRBV30 and TRBJ2-5; TRBD1 is a possible D gene (6 bases). Germline V CDR1 and CDR2: GTSNPN, SVGIG (reference sequence). The CDR3 sequence is 14 residues long. V lost 3 bases and J 2 bases, leaving 13 bases between the germline ends. CDR3 sequence reads: CAWSETGLQETQYF. CDR3 nucleotides: TGTGCCTGGAGCGAGACAGGATTACAAGAGACCCAGTACTTC.

The chain uses TRBV6-5 and TRBJ2-2; the match to TRBD1 covers 9 bases. Germline assignment: CDR1 MNHEY and CDR2 SVGAGI. The ends lost 0 bases at V and 1 base at J; junction bases unmatched: 0. The CDR3 totals 16 residues. The CDR3 region is CASSYSGQGNTGELFF. DNA of the CDR3: TGTGCCAGCAGTTACTCGGGACAGGGGAACACCGGGGAGCTGTTTTTT.

This clone was picked up a small number of times. The rearrangement links TRBV5-1 to TRBJ1-3; 7 bases align to TRBD1. Germline values: CDR1 SGHRS, CDR2 YFSETQ. With V trimmed by 7 bases and J by 9 bases, 10 bases remained unmatched. This CDR3 comprises 13 residues. The CDR3 is CASYGTDGGTIYF. The DNA for the CDR3 is TGCGCCAGCTACGGGACAGATGGAGGCACCATATATTTT.

The chain employs TRBV7-2 and TRBJ2-5; D not certain. The V gene's germline CDR1 is SGHTA and CDR2 FQGNSA. The ends were cut back, 1 base at V and 5 bases at J, with 8 bases in the middle. This CDR3 comprises 13 residues. The CDR3 is CASSLVGLETQYF. The CDR3 DNA follows: TGTGCCAGCAGCTTAGTAGGGCTGGAGACCCAGTACTTC. The whole variable domain, remainder taken from reference TRBV7-2 and TRBJ2-5, is GAGVSQSPSNKVTEKGKDVELRCDPISGHTALYWYRQSLGQGLEFLIYFQGNSAPDKSGLPSDRFSAERTGGSVSTLTIQRTQQEDSAVYLCASSLVGLETQYFGPGTRLLVL.

The chain has TRBV13 and TRBJ2-1, with D maybe TRBD2 (6 bases). The CDR3 extends over 14 amino acids. Germline loops: CDR1 PRHDT, CDR2 FYEKMQ (reference sequence). V shed 0 bases and J shed 8 bases, with 11 bases lying between them. In DNA, the CDR3 is TGTGCCAGCAGCTTAGGCGGGGGTATCCATGAGCAGTTCTTC. It yields the protein CASSLGGGIHEQFF.

The rearrangement joins TRBV4-3 to TRBJ2-5; 9 nucleotides match TRBD1. The CDR3 runs 15 residues. Germline CDR1 LGHNA, CDR2 YSLEER. Losses at the gene ends were 3 bases for V and 5 bases for J; bases not matched to a gene: 7. CDR3 protein: CASSHRDREGETQYF. In nucleotides, the CDR3 is TGCGCCAGCAGCCACCGGGACAGGGAGGGGGAGACCCAGTACTTC.